This T cell receptor (beta chain) stems from a study of shared clonotypes between healthy human individuals. The CDR3 contains 15 residues. In germline, CDR1 is SEHNR, CDR2 FQNEAQ (reference sequence). V was trimmed by 1 base and J by 8 bases, leaving 14 bases between them. Clones were read by immunoSEQ multiplex PCR, and TCRdb kept only the in-frame ones, dropping some. The sample consists of 950,000 to 1,300,000 clones, approximately 76% of them appearing once. The TCR comes from a man between 18 and 35 years old in good health. The chain recombines TRBV7-9 with TRBJ1-4, with a weak D call TRBD1 (6 bases). Sequencing was carried out using memory CD4+ T cells sorted from blood. The subset here: CD45RA-negative fraction. The CDR3 region has the DNA TGTGCCAGCAGCTTAGGGGGGGCCATCAAAGAAAAACTGTTTTTT. Protein sequence: CASSLGGAIKEKLFF.